What follows are 7 T cell receptor beta chains derived from one specimen sequenced in a study of T-cell reconstitution after alpha-beta-depleted transplantation in children. Molecular barcoding with unique molecular identifiers was used for the TCRbeta library. Using its own MiXCR run on the PCR reads, TCRdb lists one record per CDR3 protein. In the table there are fewer than 200,000 distinct CDR3 sequences, around 7% of which are singletons. Here the sequenced sample was PBMCs from the stem cell graft donor, taken from the stem cell graft. Receptors originate from a human donor who donated a stem cell graft to a child with Wiskott-Aldrich syndrome.

This clonotype was observed many times. V and J are TRBV5-1 and TRBJ2-7, with D possibly being TRBD1 (6 bases). Germline V gives CDR1 SGHRS, CDR2 YFSETQ. V lost 2 bases, J lost 2 bases, and 20 bases lay in between. The CDR3 spans 17 residues. The CDR3 coding sequence is TGCGCCAGCAGCTTATACTCCACCGGGACAAGCACCTACGAGCAGTACTTC. Translated: CASSLYSTGTSTYEQYF.

This clonotype was seen more than once but under ten times. This chain uses TRBV19 with TRBJ2-7; maybe TRBD1 (6 bases). Germline V CDR1 and CDR2: LNHDA, SQIVND (reference sequence). This CDR3 is 14 amino acids long. V was cut by 9 bases and J by 7 bases, with 22 bases left in between. This CDR3 reads CASSIDRNRAEQYF. The CDR3 coding sequence is TGTGCCAGCTCGATTGACAGGAACAGAGCTGAGCAGTACTTC.

At least ten counts were recorded for this clonotype. CDR3 protein: CASSLGQQSYEQYF. The CDR3 DNA sequence: TGTGCCAGCAGCTTAGGACAGCAATCCTACGAGCAGTACTTC. The chain carries TRBV7-9 and TRBJ2-7; possible D gene TRBD1, 5 bases. The V end lost 1 base, the J end lost 1 base, and 8 bases lay between the germline ends. Per the germline V gene, CDR1 is SEHNR and CDR2 is FQNEAQ (reference sequence). This CDR3 comprises 14 residues.

This clonotype showed up many times. The chain carries TRBV5-5 and TRBJ2-1, with unresolved D. V was cut by 0 bases and J by 0 bases, with 10 bases left in between. This CDR3 is 16 amino acids long. The germline gives CDR1 SGHKS, CDR2 YYEKEE (reference sequence). CDR3 coding DNA: TGTGCCAGCAGCTTGGCTGTCACTATCTCCTACAATGAGCAGTTCTTC. Translation gives CASSLAVTISYNEQFF. The full variable domain, in which reference TRBV5-5 and TRBJ2-1 provide the parts outside the CDR3, is DAGVTQSPTHLIKTRGQQVTLRCSPISGHKSVSWYQQVLGQGPQFIFQYYEKEERGRGNFPDRFSARQFPNYSSELNVNALLLGDSALYLCASSLAVTISYNEQFFGPGTRLTVL.

This clonotype has ten or more counts. The rearrangement uses TRBV28 and TRBJ2-1, with D tentatively TRBD1 (6 bases). The CDR3 is made up of 15 amino acids. V was trimmed by 2 bases and J by 7 bases, leaving 15 bases between them. The germline gives CDR1 MDHEN, CDR2 SYDVKM. In DNA, the CDR3 is TGTGCCAGCAGTTTAAGGGCAGGGGCTGGAAATGAGCAGTTCTTC. As protein: CASSLRAGAGNEQFF.

The V gene is TRBV29-1, the J gene TRBJ2-4, with TRBD1 as a possible D gene (5 bases). CDR1 is SQVTM and CDR2 is ANQGSEA in the germline V gene. There are 13 residues in the CDR3. V gave up 3 bases and J gave up 4 bases, with 10 bases separating them. This CDR3 reads CSVEAKGKNIQYF. For the CDR3, the DNA is TGCAGCGTTGAGGCCAAGGGGAAAAACATTCAGTACTTC.

At least ten counts were recorded for this clonotype. CDR3 coding DNA: TGCAGCGTTCGACTCACAGATACGCAGTATTTT. Protein: CSVRLTDTQYF. The rearrangement links TRBV29-1 to TRBJ2-3; D is uncertain. Between the trimmed V and J ends, which lost 5 bases and 2 bases, there was a span of 5 bases. In germline, CDR1 is SQVTM, CDR2 ANQGSEA. There are 11 residues in the CDR3.